This section outlines one T cell receptor (beta chain) sequence together with its context. J was trimmed by 0 bases and V by 8 bases; bases with no gene match: 1. Looked up from germline, CDR1 is SNHLY and CDR2 is FYNNEI. This CDR3 has 12 amino acids. These data are taken from a study of blood T cell repertoires in COVID-19. Whole-study context: Samples representing acute and convalescent COVID-19 were sourced from the United States, Italy and Spain.

Only in-frame clones appear in the TCRdb table, and some are missing; sequencing was by immunoSEQ multiplex PCR. The profile shows tens of thousands of clones, 70% to 85% of them singletons. Sequenced material: peripheral blood. The sequence derives from a man in his 60s with acute or convalescent COVID-19. The chain couples TRBV2 to TRBJ2-7, with TRBD1 matching over 7 bases. CDR3 region: CASGDSSYEQYF. CDR3 in DNA: TGTGCCAGCGGGGACAGCTCCTACGAGCAGTACTTC.